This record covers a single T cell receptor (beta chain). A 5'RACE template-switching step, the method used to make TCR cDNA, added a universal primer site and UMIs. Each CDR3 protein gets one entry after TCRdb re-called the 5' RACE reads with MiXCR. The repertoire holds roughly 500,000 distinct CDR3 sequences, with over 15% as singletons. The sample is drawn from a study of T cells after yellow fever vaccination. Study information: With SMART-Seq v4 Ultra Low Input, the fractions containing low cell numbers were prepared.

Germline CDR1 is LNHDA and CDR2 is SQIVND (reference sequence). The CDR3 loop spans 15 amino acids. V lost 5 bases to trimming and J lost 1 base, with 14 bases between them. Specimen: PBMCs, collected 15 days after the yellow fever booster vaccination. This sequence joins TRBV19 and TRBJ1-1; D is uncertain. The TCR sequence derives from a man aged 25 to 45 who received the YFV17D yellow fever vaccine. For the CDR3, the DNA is TGTGCCAGTAGTGAAGGGTGGTTACAGAACACTGAAGCTTTCTTT. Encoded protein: CASSEGWLQNTEAFF.